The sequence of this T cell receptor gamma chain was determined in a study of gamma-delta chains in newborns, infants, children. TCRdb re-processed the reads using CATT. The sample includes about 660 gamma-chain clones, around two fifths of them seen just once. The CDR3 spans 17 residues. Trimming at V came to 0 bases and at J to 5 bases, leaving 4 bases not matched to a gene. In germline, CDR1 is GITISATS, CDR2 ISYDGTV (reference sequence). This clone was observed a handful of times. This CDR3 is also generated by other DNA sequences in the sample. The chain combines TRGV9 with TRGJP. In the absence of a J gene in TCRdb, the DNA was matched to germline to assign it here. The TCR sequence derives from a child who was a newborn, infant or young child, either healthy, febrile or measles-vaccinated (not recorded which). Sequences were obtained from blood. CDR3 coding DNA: TGTGCCTTGTGGGAGGTGCAAAAAGAGTTGGGCAAAAAAATCAAGGTATTT. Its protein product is CALWEVQKELGKKIKVF.